The rows below give T cell receptor beta chains drawn from one sample of a study of graft-versus-host responses after intestinal transplantation. Generated by immunoSEQ multiplex PCR, the TCRdb table keeps only in-frame clones and is missing some. The table shows roughly 120,000 clones, with about nine tenths occurring only once. These receptors are not linked to any known antigen. The material sequenced was unstimulated CD4+ T cells sorted from spleen or lymph node cells, taken before intestinal transplant. Source of these receptors: a human donor who received an intestinal transplant. CDR3s include the opening cysteine and the closing phenylalanine or tryptophan. A D gene is named only where the DNA matches it firmly. Clone size is shown for a subset of rows, as once, few, many or a class of expanded clone.

V	D	J	size	CDR3	DNA
TRBV11-2	NA	TRBJ2-7	NA	CASSTRTVSYEQYF	TGTGCCAGCAGCACCCGGACAGTCTCCTACGAGCAGTACTTC
TRBV6-1	TRBD2	TRBJ2-3	NA	CASRGGGSFDTQYF	TGTGCCAGCAGGGGGGGAGGGAGCTTCGATACGCAGTATTTT
TRBV25-1	NA	TRBJ1-2	NA	CASSEPTPDYGYTF	TGTGCCAGCAGTGAGCCCACACCTGACTATGGCTACACCTTC
TRBV29-1	TRBD2	TRBJ2-5	once	CSVEGFWLAGGTETQYF	TGCAGCGTTGAAGGGTTCTGGCTAGCGGGGGGGACGGAGACCCAGTACTTC
TRBV6-1	TRBD1	TRBJ1-1	NA	CASSEGMGQGARAFF	TGTGCCAGCAGTGAGGGTATGGGACAGGGGGCGCGAGCTTTCTTT
TRBV6-1	NA	TRBJ2-7	NA	CASRRYRDSYEQYF	TGTGCCAGCAGACGATACAGGGATTCGTACGAGCAGTACTTC
TRBV21-1	NA	TRBJ1-2	NA	CASSKPAGNGYTF	TGTGCCAGCAGCAAACCTGCCGGGAATGGCTACACCTTC
TRBV5-1	NA	TRBJ2-3	NA	CASSLGTGDTQYF	TGCGCCAGCAGCCTCGGTACGGGGGATACGCAGTATTTT
TRBV28	TRBD1	TRBJ2-7	NA	CASSLGDRVYEQYF	TGTGCCAGCAGCCTCGGGGACAGGGTCTACGAGCAGTACTTC
TRBV2	TRBD1	TRBJ2-4	NA	CASSVEDREHNIQYF	TGTGCCAGCAGTGTCGAGGACAGGGAACACAACATTCAGTACTTC
TRBV5-1	NA	TRBJ2-4	NA	CASSREGGGENIQYF	TGCGCCAGCAGCCGTGAGGGGGGGGGAGAAAACATTCAGTACTTC
TRBV6-1	NA	TRBJ1-5	NA	CASRRQSGSNQPQHF	TGTGCCAGCAGGCGACAGAGTGGGAGCAATCAGCCCCAGCATTTT
TRBV2	NA	TRBJ1-3	NA	CASSSASTGGNTIYF	TGTGCCAGCAGTTCAGCGAGCACGGGTGGAAACACCATATATTTT
TRBV7-2	TRBD1	TRBJ1-2	NA	CASSLATGQGNYGYTF	TGTGCCAGCAGCTTAGCGACGGGACAGGGAAACTATGGCTACACCTTC
TRBV5-1	TRBD1	TRBJ1-1	once	CASSSIGSGQGWTEAFF	TGCGCCAGCAGCTCTATTGGCTCGGGACAGGGGTGGACTGAAGCTTTCTTT
TRBV7-3	NA	TRBJ1-2	NA	CASSLRRDYGYTF	TGTGCCAGCAGCTTAAGAAGAGATTATGGCTACACCTTC
TRBV19	TRBD2	TRBJ2-4	NA	CASMSGTSMIQYF	TGTGCCAGTATGTCGGGGACTAGTATGATTCAGTACTTC
TRBV15	TRBD1	TRBJ1-4	NA	CATSRDRGATNEKLFF	TGTGCCACCAGCAGAGACAGGGGGGCAACTAATGAAAAACTGTTTTTT
TRBV10-1	NA	TRBJ2-2	NA	CASSMGHLNTGELFF	TGCGCCAGCAGCATGGGACACCTCAACACCGGGGAGCTGTTTTTT
TRBV6-5	TRBD1	TRBJ1-5	NA	CASSYSTGLQPQHF	TGTGCCAGCAGTTACTCGACAGGGTTGCAGCCCCAGCATTTT
TRBV2	NA	TRBJ2-4	NA	CASSARTGLAKNIQYF	TGTGCCAGCAGTGCCCGGACGGGACTAGCCAAAAACATTCAGTACTTC
TRBV7-9	TRBD1	TRBJ2-1	NA	CASSLGQGRDFNEQFF	TGTGCCAGCAGCTTAGGACAGGGTAGAGACTTCAATGAGCAGTTCTTC
TRBV11-3	NA	TRBJ2-1	once	CASSLGSIPYNEQFF	TGTGCCAGCAGCTTAGGGAGCATCCCCTACAATGAGCAGTTCTTC
TRBV10-3	NA	TRBJ1-5	once	CAIRGHGGNQPQHF	TGTGCCATCAGGGGACATGGCGGCAATCAGCCCCAGCATTTT
TRBV6-1	NA	TRBJ2-7	NA	CASSAVYEQYF	TGTGCCAGCAGTGCGGTGTACGAGCAGTACTTC
TRBV27	NA	TRBJ1-6	NA	CASSLRGWNSPLHF	TGTGCCAGCAGTTTACGGGGTTGGAATTCACCCCTCCACTTT
TRBV6-1	NA	TRBJ2-7	NA	CASSGLMRAQSDEQYF	TGTGCCAGCAGTGGATTAATGAGGGCCCAGTCGGACGAGCAGTACTTC
TRBV7-8	NA	TRBJ1-5	NA	CASSLAGGTNQPQHF	TGTGCCAGCAGCTTAGCGGGAGGAACAAATCAGCCCCAGCATTTT
TRBV15	NA	TRBJ2-3	NA	CATSRPRGEGADTQYF	TGTGCCACCAGCAGACCCCGGGGGGAGGGGGCAGATACGCAGTATTTT
TRBV4-1	NA	TRBJ1-4	NA	CASSQQGSTNEKLFF	TGCGCCAGCAGCCAACAGGGATCAACTAATGAAAAACTGTTTTTT
TRBV6-1	NA	TRBJ2-7	NA	CASRPGPTQGEQYF	TGTGCCAGCAGACCCGGACCCACCCAGGGCGAGCAGTACTTC
TRBV18	TRBD2	TRBJ2-2	NA	CASSPRQLADGWELFF	TGTGCCAGCTCACCACGTCAACTAGCGGATGGGTGGGAGCTGTTTTTT
TRBV4-3	NA	TRBJ2-3	NA	CASSQEWATDTQYF	TGCGCCAGCAGCCAAGAATGGGCCACAGATACGCAGTATTTT
TRBV4-1	NA	TRBJ1-2	NA	CASSQALSRGIYGYTF	TGCGCCAGCAGCCAAGCGTTGAGTCGGGGAATCTATGGCTACACCTTC
TRBV6-5	NA	TRBJ1-4	NA	CASSYGRGREKLFF	TGTGCCAGCAGTTACGGCAGGGGAAGAGAAAAACTGTTTTTT
TRBV28	TRBD1	TRBJ1-2	NA	CASSPDRVAYGYTF	TGTGCCAGCAGTCCCGACAGGGTAGCGTATGGCTACACCTTC